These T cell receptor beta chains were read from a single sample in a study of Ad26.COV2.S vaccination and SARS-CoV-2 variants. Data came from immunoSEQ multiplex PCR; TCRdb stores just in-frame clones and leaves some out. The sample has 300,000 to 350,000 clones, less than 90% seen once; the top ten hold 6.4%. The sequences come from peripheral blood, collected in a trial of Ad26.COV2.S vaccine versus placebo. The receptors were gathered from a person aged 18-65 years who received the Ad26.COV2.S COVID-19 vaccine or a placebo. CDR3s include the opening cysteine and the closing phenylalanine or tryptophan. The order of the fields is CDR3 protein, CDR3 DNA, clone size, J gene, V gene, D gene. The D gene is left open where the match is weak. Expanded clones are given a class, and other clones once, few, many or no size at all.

CSVGQEYNEQFF | TGCAGCGTTGGGCAGGAGTACAATGAGCAGTTCTTC | . | TRBJ2-1 | TRBV29-1 | .
CASSLRVPGNYGYTF | TGTGCCAGCAGCTTAAGGGTTCCGGGGAACTATGGCTACACCTTC | . | TRBJ1-2 | TRBV7-8 | .
CASSQDWDISNQPQHF | TGTGCCAGCAGCCAAGATTGGGACATTAGCAATCAGCCCCAGCATTTT | . | TRBJ1-5 | TRBV4-2 | .
CASTIPVGTGELFF | TGTGCCAGCACCATCCCTGTGGGCACCGGGGAGCTGTTTTTT | . | TRBJ2-2 | TRBV28 | .
CASSRDSGSTDTQYF | TGTGCCAGCAGTAGGGACAGCGGTAGCACAGATACGCAGTATTTT | . | TRBJ2-3 | TRBV7-6 | TRBD1
CSVAGGLNSYNEQFF | TGCAGCGTAGCCGGAGGCCTTAACTCCTACAATGAGCAGTTCTTC | . | TRBJ2-1 | TRBV29-1 | .
CAWSRNYEQYF | TGTGCCTGGAGCCGGAACTACGAGCAGTACTTC | once | TRBJ2-7 | TRBV30 | .
CASAPGPSYEQYF | TGTGCCAGCGCTCCGGGGCCCTCCTACGAGCAGTACTTC | . | TRBJ2-7 | TRBV2 | .
CASSGAGNEQYF | TGTGCCAGCAGTGGGGCCGGGAACGAGCAGTACTTC | . | TRBJ2-7 | TRBV2 | .
CASSLDGNRGGSPLHF | TGCGCCAGCAGCTTGGATGGAAACAGGGGAGGCTCACCCCTCCACTTT | . | TRBJ1-6 | TRBV5-1 | TRBD1
CASSPMTPQETQYF | TGTGCCAGCAGCCCTATGACGCCTCAAGAGACCCAGTACTTC | . | TRBJ2-5 | TRBV7-3 | .
CASSFGLNTDTQYF | TGTGCCAGCAGCTTCGGCCTCAACACAGATACGCAGTATTTT | . | TRBJ2-3 | TRBV7-2 | .
CASSYFTGGEIRQFF | TGTGCCAGCAGTTACTTCACAGGGGGCGAAATTCGGCAGTTCTTC | . | TRBJ2-1 | TRBV6-6 | TRBD1
CASSYPLLPQTDTQYF | TGTGCCAGCAGTTACCCACTCTTGCCCCAAACAGATACGCAGTATTTT | . | TRBJ2-3 | TRBV6-2/TRBV6-3 | .
CASRKGQTTNTEAFF | TGCGCCAGCAGAAAGGGACAGACTACGAACACTGAAGCTTTCTTT | . | TRBJ1-1 | TRBV5-1 | TRBD1
CASSPNPTGTNTEAFF | TGTGCCAGCTCACCCAACCCCACAGGGACGAACACTGAAGCTTTCTTT | . | TRBJ1-1 | TRBV18 | .
CASSIDTANTEAFF | TGTGCCAGTAGTATAGATACGGCGAACACTGAAGCTTTCTTT | . | TRBJ1-1 | TRBV19 | .
CASSLQGTDQPQHF | TGTGCCAGCAGTCTACAGGGGACCGATCAGCCCCAGCATTTT | few | TRBJ1-5 | TRBV6-5 | TRBD1
CASSQQGLNTEAFF | TGTGCCAGCAGCCAACAGGGGTTGAACACTGAAGCTTTCTTT | . | TRBJ1-1 | TRBV3-1/TRBV3-2 | .
CALWGNGYTF | TGTGCCTTGTGGGGGAATGGCTACACCTTC | . | TRBJ1-2 | TRBV30 | .
CASTLDDPNTGELFF | TGCGCCAGCACCCTGGACGACCCGAACACCGGGGAGCTGTTTTTT | . | TRBJ2-2 | TRBV5-1 | .
CASSPGQENYGYTF | TGTGCCAGCAGCCCCGGGCAGGAAAACTATGGCTACACCTTC | . | TRBJ1-2 | TRBV3-1/TRBV3-2 | .
CSAREDYEQYF | TGCAGTGCTAGAGAAGACTACGAGCAGTACTTC | . | TRBJ2-7 | TRBV20-1 | .
CATTTSGRVGETQYF | TGTGCCACAACTACTAGCGGGAGGGTTGGGGAGACCCAGTACTTC | . | TRBJ2-5 | TRBV28 | TRBD2
CASSNLLAGAHEQYF | TGTGCCAGCAGCAACCTACTAGCGGGGGCCCACGAGCAGTACTTC | . | TRBJ2-7 | TRBV7-2 | TRBD2
CASSPPGERRNTGELFF | TGTGCCAGCTCACCACCGGGTGAGAGAAGGAACACCGGGGAGCTGTTTTTT | . | TRBJ2-2 | TRBV18 | .
CASSLRVRDEQYF | TGTGCCAGCAGTTTACGGGTCAGGGACGAGCAGTACTTC | . | TRBJ2-7 | TRBV27 | .
CASSLGVGAANYGYTF | TGTGCCAGCAGCTTAGGAGTAGGAGCAGCTAACTATGGCTACACCTTC | few | TRBJ1-2 | TRBV11-2 | .
CASSNGGQETQYF | TGTGCCAGCTCAAACGGGGGTCAAGAGACCCAGTACTTC | once | TRBJ2-5 | TRBV18 | .
CASSVALLAGDGDTQYF | TGTGCCAGCAGCGTAGCTCTACTAGCGGGGGATGGAGATACGCAGTATTTT | . | TRBJ2-3 | TRBV9 | TRBD2
CASSLGWGGEQFF | TGTGCCAGCAGCTTAGGGTGGGGTGGGGAGCAGTTCTTC | . | TRBJ2-1 | TRBV7-9 | .
CASSPAGAGVGELFF | TGTGCCAGCAGCCCCGCAGGGGCGGGGGTCGGGGAGCTGTTTTTT | . | TRBJ2-2 | TRBV13 | .
CASSVNIASSGNTIYF | TGTGCCAGCAGCGTAAACATTGCAAGCTCTGGAAACACCATATATTTT | . | TRBJ1-3 | TRBV9 | .
CASRQQGPYEQYF | TGTGCCAGCAGGCAACAGGGCCCCTACGAGCAGTACTTC | once | TRBJ2-7 | TRBV7-2 | .
CASSFYDEQYF | TGCGCCAGCAGCTTTTACGACGAGCAGTACTTC | few | TRBJ2-7 | TRBV5-1 | .
CASSEPGGAFNEQFF | TGTGCCAGCAGTGAACCGGGGGGTGCTTTCAATGAGCAGTTCTTC | once | TRBJ2-1 | TRBV25-1 | TRBD2